The present entry profiles one T cell receptor beta chain with its context. The antigen remains unidentified. CDR3 length: 14 amino acids. V lost 6 bases and J lost 2; bases outside the gene matches: 6. The germline V gene encodes CDR1 MDHEN and CDR2 SYDVKM. The data stem from a study of cytomegalovirus exposure and HLA in healthy donors. Study summary: The roughly 110 validation repertoires matched the roughly 700 first-cohort repertoires in platform, a later analysis reported.

The donors were members of the validation cohort, which comprised 120 subjects and was separate from the first cohort of fewer than 700 subjects. Study results and limitations: Diagnosis of cytomegalovirus status made by the classifier reportedly showed high specificity and sensitivity. According to a subsequent analysis, TCR clusters from the first cohort were inclined to appear together in the 110 or so validation repertoires.

Clones were sequenced by immunoSEQ multiplex PCR, and TCRdb holds only the in-frame ones, with some missing. The sample records just over 80,000 clones, approximately 96% being singletons. Sequencing was carried out using PBMCs. The V call is TRBV28, the J call TRBJ2-7; 8 bases match TRBD1. The source is a woman younger than 30 in good health and CMV-seronegative. The CDR3 nucleotides are TGTGCCAGCAGCTCCACAGGGGGAGCCTACGAGCAGTACTTC. Protein product: CASSSTGGAYEQYF.